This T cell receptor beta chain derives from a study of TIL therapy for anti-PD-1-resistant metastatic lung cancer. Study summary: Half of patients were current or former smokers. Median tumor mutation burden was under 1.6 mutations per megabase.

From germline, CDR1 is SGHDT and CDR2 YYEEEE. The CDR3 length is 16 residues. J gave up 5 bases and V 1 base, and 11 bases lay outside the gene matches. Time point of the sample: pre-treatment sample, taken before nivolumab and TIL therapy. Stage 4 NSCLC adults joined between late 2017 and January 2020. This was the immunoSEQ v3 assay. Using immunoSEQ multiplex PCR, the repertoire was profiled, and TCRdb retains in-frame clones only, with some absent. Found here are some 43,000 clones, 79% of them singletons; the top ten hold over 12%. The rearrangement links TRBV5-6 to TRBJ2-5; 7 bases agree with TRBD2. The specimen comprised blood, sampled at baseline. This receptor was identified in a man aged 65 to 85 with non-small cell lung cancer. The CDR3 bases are TGTGCCAGCAGCTTGAATAGGCTAGCGGCCGGGGAGACCCAGTACTTC. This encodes CASSLNRLAAGETQYF.